The entry that follows covers one T cell receptor beta chain sequence. The antigen is not known. The data belong to a study of cytomegalovirus exposure and HLA in healthy donors. The donors were part of the validation cohort, which consisted of under 150 subjects and was separate from the first cohort of under 850 subjects. The V segment lost 5 bases and the J segment 1 base; nucleotides outside the gene matches: 10. Germline V CDR1 and CDR2: GTSNPN, SVGIG (reference sequence). The CDR3 has 16 residues. The table came from immunoSEQ multiplex PCR; TCRdb's copy has only in-frame clones and leaves some out. The data hold under 250,000 clones, with 85% to 95% observed a single time. Study observations and caveats: Subsequent analysis revealed that first-cohort TCR clusters tended to co-occur in the 130 or so validation repertoires.

The clonotype comes from a woman aged 18-29 years in good health and CMV-seronegative. This rearrangement joins TRBV30 to TRBJ2-1; 8 bases are shared with TRBD2. The source material was PBMCs. CDR3: CAWGSITSGSYNEQFF. CDR3 DNA: TGTGCCTGGGGATCGATAACTAGCGGTTCCTACAATGAGCAGTTCTTC.